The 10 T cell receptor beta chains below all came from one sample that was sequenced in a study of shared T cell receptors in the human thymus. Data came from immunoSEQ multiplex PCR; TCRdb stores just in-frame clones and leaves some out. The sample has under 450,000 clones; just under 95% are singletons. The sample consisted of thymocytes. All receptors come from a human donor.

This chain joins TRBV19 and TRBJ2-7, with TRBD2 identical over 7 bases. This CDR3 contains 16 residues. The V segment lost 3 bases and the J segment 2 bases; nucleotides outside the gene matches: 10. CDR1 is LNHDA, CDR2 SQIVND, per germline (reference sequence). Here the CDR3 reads CASSMGGTTPPYEQYF. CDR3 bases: TGTGCCAGTAGTATGGGAGGGACTACACCACCCTACGAGCAGTACTTC.

The CDR3 DNA reads TGTGCCAGCGACCGCCGGGGGGCGGTCAATGAGCAGTTCTTC. Protein: CASDRRGAVNEQFF. This chain joins TRBV28 and TRBJ2-1, with D maybe TRBD2 (7 bases). Per germline, CDR1 MDHEN and CDR2 SYDVKM. This CDR3 region has 14 residues. Trimming pared 8 bases from V and 6 bases from J, leaving 17 bases between.

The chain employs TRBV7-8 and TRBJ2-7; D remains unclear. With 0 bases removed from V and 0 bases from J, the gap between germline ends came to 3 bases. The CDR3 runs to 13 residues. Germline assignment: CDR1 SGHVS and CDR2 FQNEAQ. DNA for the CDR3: TGTGCCAGCAGCTTAGCCCACTCCTACGAGCAGTACTTC. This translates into CASSLAHSYEQYF.

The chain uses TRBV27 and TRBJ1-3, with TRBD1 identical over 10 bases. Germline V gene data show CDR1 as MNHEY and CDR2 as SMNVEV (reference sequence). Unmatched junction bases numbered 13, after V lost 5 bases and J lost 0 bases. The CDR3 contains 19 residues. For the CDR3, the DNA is TGTGCCAGCAGTGAGGGGGCGGGACAGGGGTTTTACTCTGGAAACACCATATATTTT. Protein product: CASSEGAGQGFYSGNTIYF.

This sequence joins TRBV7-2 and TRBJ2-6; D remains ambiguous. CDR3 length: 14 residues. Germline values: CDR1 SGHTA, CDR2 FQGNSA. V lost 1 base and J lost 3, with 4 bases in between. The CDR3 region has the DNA TGTGCCAGCAGCTTAGAGCTTGGGGCCAACGTCCTGACTTTC. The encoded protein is CASSLELGANVLTF.

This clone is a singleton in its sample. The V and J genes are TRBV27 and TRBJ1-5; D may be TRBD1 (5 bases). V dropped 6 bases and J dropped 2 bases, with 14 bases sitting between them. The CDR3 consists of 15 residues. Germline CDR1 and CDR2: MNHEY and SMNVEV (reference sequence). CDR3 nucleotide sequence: TGTGCCAGCAGGGTAGCCAGGGACGGCAATCAGCCCCAGCATTTT. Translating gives CASRVARDGNQPQHF.

Written as DNA, the CDR3 is TGTGCCAGCAGCTTAGTGTTCAGGAGACTACAGGCCGACGAGCAGTACTTC. This codes for CASSLVFRRLQADEQYF. The chain couples TRBV7-2 to TRBJ2-7; D is perhaps TRBD1 or TRBD2 (5 bases each). Per germline, CDR1 SGHTA and CDR2 FQGNSA. V lost 1 base to trimming and J lost 5 bases, with 21 bases between them. The CDR3 extends over 17 amino acids.

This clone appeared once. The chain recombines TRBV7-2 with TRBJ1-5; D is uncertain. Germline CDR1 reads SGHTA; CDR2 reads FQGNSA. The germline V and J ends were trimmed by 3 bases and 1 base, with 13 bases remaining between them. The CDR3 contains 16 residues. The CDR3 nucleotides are TGTGCCAGCAGCTTTGGGTCGGAGTTGAGCAATCAGCCCCAGCATTTT. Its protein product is CASSFGSELSNQPQHF.

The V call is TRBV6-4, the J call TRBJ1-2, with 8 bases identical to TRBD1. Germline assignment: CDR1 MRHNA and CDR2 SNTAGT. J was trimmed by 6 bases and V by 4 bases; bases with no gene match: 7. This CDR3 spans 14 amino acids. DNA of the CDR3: TGTGCCAGCAGTGCGACCAGGGGGCTGGATGGCTACACCTTC. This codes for CASSATRGLDGYTF.

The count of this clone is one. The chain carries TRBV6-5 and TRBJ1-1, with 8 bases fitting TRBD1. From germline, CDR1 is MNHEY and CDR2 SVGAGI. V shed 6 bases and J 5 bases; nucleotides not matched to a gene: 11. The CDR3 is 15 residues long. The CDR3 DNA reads TGTGCCAGCAGCAGACGAACAGGGGGTGGGACTGAAGCTTTCTTT. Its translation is CASSRRTGGGTEAFF.